This TCR beta chain stems from a study of response to subunit inactivated influenza vaccine. TCRdb called the RT-PCR reads again in MiXCR, with one record for every CDR3 protein. Of about 700,000 distinct CDR3 sequences listed, about a sixth are singletons. This clonotype was observed many times. The receptor was isolated from a man aged 50 or older who received an inactivated influenza vaccine. Material: PBMCs from blood, obtained about 12 days after vaccination.

The CDR3 protein is CASSFNRGSYNEQFF. CDR3 nucleotides: TGCGCCAGCAGCTTTAATCGGGGATCCTACAATGAGCAGTTCTTC. The chain combines TRBV5-1 with TRBJ2-1; D is possibly TRBD2 (5 bases). CDR1 and CDR2 from the germline V gene are SGHRS and YFSETQ. V lost 2 bases and J lost 1, with 10 bases in between. This CDR3 is built from 15 residues.